This T cell receptor (beta chain) was sequenced in a study of blood T cell repertoires in COVID-19 (dated by TCRdb to the early 2020s). Describing the broader study: Samples from collaborators originated in the United States, Italy and Spain and spanned both the acute and convalescent phases of COVID-19. The prospective study material was composed of cDNA or gDNA derived from T cells, B-cell-depleted T cells, or PBMCs. Subjects who had been exposed to COVID-19, were actively infected with it, or had recovered from it provided the deeply sampled blood TCRbeta repertoires that made up the dataset. A freely available public database, intended as a resource for researchers studying the immune response to SARS-CoV-2, is where the repertoires were released. The samples were drawn from two sources: the first 160 participants of the ongoing ImmuneRACE study, and 1,254 subjects contributed by 6 global collaborators. Nearly every sample came with metadata listing a de-identified subject ID, COVID-19 status, age in years and sex. Where HLA class I and class II types were available, the types were taken from metadata supplied by the sample provider, not from assay-based typing.

Overall results and qualifications from the work: Clinical and demographic metadata were provided uncurated, with the amount varying by source and participant.

Collaborating institutions collected whole blood in K2EDTA tubes following their own protocols. For TCRbeta analysis, collaborator samples were shipped as frozen whole blood, as isolated PBMCs, or as DNA extracted from either sample type. The CDR1 and CDR2 encoded by the germline V gene are ENHRY and SYGVKD. From cysteine to phenylalanine, the CDR3 is 16 amino acids long. Only CDR3 DNA is held: 48 bases, read in frame from base 1. At the junction V is shortened by 0 bases and J by 0 bases, with 9 bases in between. Remarks on this clone: Its antigen target is currently unknown. No base quality information exists; no much larger clone differs at one position.

TCRbeta CDR3 regions were amplified from genomic DNA using the immunoSEQ Assay, a bias-controlled multiplex PCR. As for how the authors treated the data: Nucleated cell counts per sample were estimated from amplification of reference gene primers within the assay. To quantify the absolute abundance of each unique TCRbeta CDR3 rearrangement, sequence reads were collapsed and filtered. For each sample, productive Simpson clonality was calculated as the square root of Simpson's diversity index over productive rearrangements. TCRdb limited this immuneACCESS table to in-frame rearrangements with V and J called. A share of clones is missing; checked studies link under half to unresolved V genes, and the rest is unexplained. V, J and clone size are taken as reported in that table, and D and trimming were inferred from the DNA itself. The sample table records under 95,000 clones; around 85% of these occur just once. Clones ranked in the top ten supply about 10% of the sample.

The receptor was isolated from a man between 70 and 80 years old with acute or convalescent COVID-19. The chain is assembled from TRBV10-3 and TRBJ2-1; a weak D assignment points to TRBD1 (5 bases agree). The source material was peripheral blood. The nucleotides read TGTGCCATCAGTGAGTCGGACACGAGCTCCTACAATGAGCAGTTCTTC. Its coded protein is CAISESDTSSYNEQFF.